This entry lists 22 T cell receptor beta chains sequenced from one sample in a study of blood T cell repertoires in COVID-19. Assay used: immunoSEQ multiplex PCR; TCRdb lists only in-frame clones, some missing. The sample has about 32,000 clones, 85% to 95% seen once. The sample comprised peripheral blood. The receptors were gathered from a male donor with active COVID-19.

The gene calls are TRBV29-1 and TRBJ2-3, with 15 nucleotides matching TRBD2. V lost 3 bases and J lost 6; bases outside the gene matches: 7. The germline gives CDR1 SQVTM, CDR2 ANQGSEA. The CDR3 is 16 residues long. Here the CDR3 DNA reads TGCAGCGTTGAGGGGACTAGCGGGGGGTTGGGGGATACGCAGTATTTT. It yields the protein CSVEGTSGGLGDTQYF.

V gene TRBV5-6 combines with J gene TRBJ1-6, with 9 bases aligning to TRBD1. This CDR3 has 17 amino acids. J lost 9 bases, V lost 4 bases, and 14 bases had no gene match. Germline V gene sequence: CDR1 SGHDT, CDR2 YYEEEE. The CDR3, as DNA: TGTGCCAGCAGCACCCGGGACAGGGTCTTATATGGTTCACCCCTCCACTTT. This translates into CASSTRDRVLYGSPLHF.

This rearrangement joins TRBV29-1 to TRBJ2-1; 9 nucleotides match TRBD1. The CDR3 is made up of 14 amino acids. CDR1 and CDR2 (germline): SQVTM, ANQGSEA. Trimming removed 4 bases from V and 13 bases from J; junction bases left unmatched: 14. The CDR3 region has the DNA TGCAGCGTTGTGTTGGGACAGGGCGGGGAACTACAGTTCTTC. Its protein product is CSVVLGQGGELQFF.

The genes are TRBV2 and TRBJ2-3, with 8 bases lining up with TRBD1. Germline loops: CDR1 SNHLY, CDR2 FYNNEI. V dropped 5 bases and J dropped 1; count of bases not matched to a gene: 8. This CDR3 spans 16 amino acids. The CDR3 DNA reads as TGTGCCAGCAGTCCACCAGGGGGCTTAGGCACAGATACGCAGTATTTT. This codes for CASSPPGGLGTDTQYF.

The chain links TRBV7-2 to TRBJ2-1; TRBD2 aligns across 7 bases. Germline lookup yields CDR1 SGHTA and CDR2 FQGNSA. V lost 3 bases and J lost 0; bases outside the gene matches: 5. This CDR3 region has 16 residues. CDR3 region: CASSFSSGASYNEQFF. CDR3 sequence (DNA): TGTGCCAGCAGCTTTAGCAGCGGGGCCTCCTACAATGAGCAGTTCTTC.

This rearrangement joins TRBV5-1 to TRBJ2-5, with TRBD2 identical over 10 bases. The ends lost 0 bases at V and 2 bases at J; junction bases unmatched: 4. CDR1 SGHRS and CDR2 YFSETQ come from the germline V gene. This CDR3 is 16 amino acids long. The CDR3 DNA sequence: TGCGCCAGCAGCTTGGGGCCTAGCGGGGGACAAGAGACCCAGTACTTC. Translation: CASSLGPSGGQETQYF.

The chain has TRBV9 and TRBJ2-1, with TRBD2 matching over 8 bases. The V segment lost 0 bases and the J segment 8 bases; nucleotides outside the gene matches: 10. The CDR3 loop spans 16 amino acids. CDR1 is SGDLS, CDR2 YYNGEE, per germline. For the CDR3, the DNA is TGTGCCAGCAGCGTAGAGCGAGCGGGGGAAATCTATGAGCAGTTCTTC. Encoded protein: CASSVERAGEIYEQFF. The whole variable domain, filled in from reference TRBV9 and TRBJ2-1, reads DSGVTQTPKHLITATGQRVTLRCSPRSGDLSVYWYQQSLDQGLQFLIQYYNGEERAKGNILERFSAQQFPDLHSELNLSSLELGDSALYFCASSVERAGEIYEQFFGPGTRLTVL.

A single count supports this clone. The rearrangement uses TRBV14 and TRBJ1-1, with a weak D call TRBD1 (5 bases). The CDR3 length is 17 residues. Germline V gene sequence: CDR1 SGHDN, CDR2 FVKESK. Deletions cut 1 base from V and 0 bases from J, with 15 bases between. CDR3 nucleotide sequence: TGTGCCAGCAGCCAAGTGCTAGGGGTCCGGATGAACACTGAAGCTTTCTTT. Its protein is CASSQVLGVRMNTEAFF.

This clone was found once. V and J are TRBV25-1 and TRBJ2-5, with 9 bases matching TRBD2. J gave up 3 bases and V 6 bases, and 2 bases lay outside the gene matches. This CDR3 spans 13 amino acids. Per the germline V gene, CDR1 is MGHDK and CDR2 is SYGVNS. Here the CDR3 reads CASRTSGKETQYF. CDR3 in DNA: TGTGCCAGCAGGACTAGCGGAAAAGAGACCCAGTACTTC.

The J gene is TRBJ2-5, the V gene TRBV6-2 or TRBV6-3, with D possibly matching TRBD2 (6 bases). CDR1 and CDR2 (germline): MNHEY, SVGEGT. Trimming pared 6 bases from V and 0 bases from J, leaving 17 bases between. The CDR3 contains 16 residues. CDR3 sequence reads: CASSRMTRQNQETQYF. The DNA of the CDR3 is TGTGCCAGCAGCCGCATGACTAGACAAAACCAAGAGACCCAGTACTTC.

The chain's CDR3 is CAWGSFSYEQYF. The CDR3 DNA reads TGTGCCTGGGGATCATTTTCCTACGAGCAGTACTTC. The chain combines TRBV30 with TRBJ2-7; D unclear. The V and J ends lost 5 bases and 1 base respectively, with 9 bases between them. There are 12 residues in the CDR3. Germline lookup yields CDR1 GTSNPN and CDR2 SVGIG (reference sequence).

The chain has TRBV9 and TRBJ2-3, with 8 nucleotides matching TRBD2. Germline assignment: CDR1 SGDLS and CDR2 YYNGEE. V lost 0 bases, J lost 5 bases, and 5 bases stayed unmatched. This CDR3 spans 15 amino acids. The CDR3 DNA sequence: TGTGCCAGCAGCGTAGTCTCGGGGGGGCGAGATACGCAGTATTTT. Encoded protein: CASSVVSGGRDTQYF.

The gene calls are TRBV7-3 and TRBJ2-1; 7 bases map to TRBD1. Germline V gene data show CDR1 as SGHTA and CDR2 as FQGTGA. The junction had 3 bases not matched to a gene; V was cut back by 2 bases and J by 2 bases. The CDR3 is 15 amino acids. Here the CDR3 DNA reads TGTGCCAGCAGCTTACACAGGGGAGCCTACAATGAGCAGTTCTTC. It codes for CASSLHRGAYNEQFF.

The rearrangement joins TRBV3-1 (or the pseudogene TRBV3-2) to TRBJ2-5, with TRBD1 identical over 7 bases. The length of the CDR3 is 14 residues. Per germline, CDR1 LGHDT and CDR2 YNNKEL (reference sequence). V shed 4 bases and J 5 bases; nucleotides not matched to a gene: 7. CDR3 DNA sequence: TGTGCCAGCAGCCGCATGACAGGGAGCGAGACCCAGTACTTC. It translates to CASSRMTGSETQYF.

CDR3 sequence: CASSLGGEAFF. CDR3 nucleotides: TGTGCCAGCAGCTTAGGCGGGGAAGCTTTCTTT. This sequence joins TRBV7-2 and TRBJ1-1; D call uncertain. Trimming stripped 1 base from V and 8 bases from J, with 5 bases between. The germline V gene encodes CDR1 SGHTA and CDR2 FQGNSA. The CDR3 length is 11 residues.

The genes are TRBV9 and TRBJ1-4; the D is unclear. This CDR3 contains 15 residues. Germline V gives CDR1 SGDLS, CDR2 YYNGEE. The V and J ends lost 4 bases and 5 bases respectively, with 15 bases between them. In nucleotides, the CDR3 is TGTGCCAGCAGCCCCAATGGAGGCCCAAATGAAAAACTGTTTTTT. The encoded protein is CASSPNGGPNEKLFF.

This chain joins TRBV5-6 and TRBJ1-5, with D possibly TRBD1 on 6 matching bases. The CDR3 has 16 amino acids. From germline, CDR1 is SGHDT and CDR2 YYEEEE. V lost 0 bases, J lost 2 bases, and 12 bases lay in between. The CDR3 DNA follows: TGTGCCAGCAGCTTGGCTGTCAGGGGTGGCAATCAGCCCCAGCATTTT. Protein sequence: CASSLAVRGGNQPQHF.

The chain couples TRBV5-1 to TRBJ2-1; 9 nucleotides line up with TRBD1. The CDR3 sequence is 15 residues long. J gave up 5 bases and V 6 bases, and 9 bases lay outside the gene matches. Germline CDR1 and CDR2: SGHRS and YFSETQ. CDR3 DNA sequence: TGCGCCAGCACGCCGGGGGACAGGGACAACAATGAGCAGTTCTTC. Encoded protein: CASTPGDRDNNEQFF.

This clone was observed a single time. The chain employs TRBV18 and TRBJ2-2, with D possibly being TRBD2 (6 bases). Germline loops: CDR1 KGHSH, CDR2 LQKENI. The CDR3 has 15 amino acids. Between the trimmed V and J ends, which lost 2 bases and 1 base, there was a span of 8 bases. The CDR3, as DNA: TGTGCCAGCTCACCAGCGCGGGGGAACACCGGGGAGCTGTTTTTT. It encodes CASSPARGNTGELFF.

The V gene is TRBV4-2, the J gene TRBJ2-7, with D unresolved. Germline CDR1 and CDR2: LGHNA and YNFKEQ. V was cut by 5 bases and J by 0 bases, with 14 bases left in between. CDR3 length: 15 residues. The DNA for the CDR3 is TGTGCCAGCAGCGACACAGATAGTAGCTCCTACGAGCAGTACTTC. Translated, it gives CASSDTDSSSYEQYF.

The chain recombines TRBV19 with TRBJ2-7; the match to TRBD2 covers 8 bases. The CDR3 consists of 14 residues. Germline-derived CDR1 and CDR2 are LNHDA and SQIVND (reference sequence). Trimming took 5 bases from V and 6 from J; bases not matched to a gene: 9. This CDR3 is CASSLGLAWREQYF. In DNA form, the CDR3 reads TGTGCCAGTAGTCTAGGACTAGCTTGGCGCGAGCAGTACTTC.

The CDR3 nucleotides read TGTGCCAGCAGCTTAGGGACAGCGTTTAACTATGGCTACACCTTC. This codes for CASSLGTAFNYGYTF. The V call is TRBV7-9, the J call TRBJ1-2; tentative D call: TRBD1 (6 bases). This CDR3 contains 15 residues. The ends were cut back, 1 base at V and 1 base at J, with 10 bases in the middle. CDR1 and CDR2 (germline): SEHNR, FQNEAQ (reference sequence). The entire variable domain, with the rest obtained from reference TRBV7-9 and TRBJ1-2, is as follows: DTGVSQNPRHKITKRGQNVTFRCDPISEHNRLYWYRQTLGQGPEFLTYFQNEAQLEKSRLLSDRFSAERPKGSFSTLEIQRTEQGDSAMYLCASSLGTAFNYGYTFGSGTRLTVV.